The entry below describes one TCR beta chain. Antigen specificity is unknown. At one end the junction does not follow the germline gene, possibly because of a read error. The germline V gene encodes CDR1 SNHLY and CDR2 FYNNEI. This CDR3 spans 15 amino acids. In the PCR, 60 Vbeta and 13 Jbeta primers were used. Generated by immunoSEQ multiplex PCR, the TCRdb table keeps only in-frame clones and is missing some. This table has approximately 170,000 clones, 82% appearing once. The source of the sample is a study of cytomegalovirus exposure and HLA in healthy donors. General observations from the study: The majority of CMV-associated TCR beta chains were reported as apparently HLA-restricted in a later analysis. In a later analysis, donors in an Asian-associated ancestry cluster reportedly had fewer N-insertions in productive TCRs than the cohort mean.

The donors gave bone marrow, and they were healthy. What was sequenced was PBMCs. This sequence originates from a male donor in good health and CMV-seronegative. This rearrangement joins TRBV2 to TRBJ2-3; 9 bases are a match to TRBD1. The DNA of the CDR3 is TGTGCCAGCAGGGAAGCACAGGGGGCTAAAGATACGCAGTATTTT. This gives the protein CASREAQGAKDTQYF.